Reported below is one T cell receptor beta chain. V trimming: 0 bases; J trimming: 7 bases; junction bases outside the gene matches: 4. This CDR3 is built from 14 residues. The germline CDR1 and CDR2 sequences are SGHRS and YFSETQ. The data stem from a study of cytomegalovirus exposure and HLA in healthy donors. Primers: 60 Vbeta forward and 13 Jbeta reverse. Using immunoSEQ multiplex PCR, the repertoire was profiled, and TCRdb retains in-frame clones only, with some absent. The top ten clones hold less than 3% of a sample with about 130,000 clones, 80% of them seen once. The sequenced sample consisted of PBMCs. This TCR came from a young man in good health and CMV-seronegative. The rearrangement joins TRBV5-1 to TRBJ1-2, with 9 bases that match TRBD1. CDR3 sequence: CASSLDGTGTGYTF. The CDR3 DNA reads as TGCGCCAGCAGCTTGGACGGGACAGGGACTGGCTACACCTTC.